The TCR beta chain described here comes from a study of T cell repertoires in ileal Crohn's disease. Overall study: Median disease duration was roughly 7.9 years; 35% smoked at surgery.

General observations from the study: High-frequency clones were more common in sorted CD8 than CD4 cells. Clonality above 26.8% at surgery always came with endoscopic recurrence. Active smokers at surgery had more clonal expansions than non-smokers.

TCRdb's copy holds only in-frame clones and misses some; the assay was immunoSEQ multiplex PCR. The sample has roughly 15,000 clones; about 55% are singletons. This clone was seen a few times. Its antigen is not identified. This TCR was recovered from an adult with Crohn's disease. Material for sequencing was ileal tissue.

The DNA of the CDR3 is TGTGCCAGCAGTGAGTTACAGAACACCGGGGAGCTGTTTTTT. It specifies CASSELQNTGELFF. The chain combines TRBV2 with TRBJ2-2; D uncertain. The CDR3 runs 14 residues. CDR1 is SNHLY, CDR2 FYNNEI, per germline. Trimming took 3 bases from V and 1 from J, leaving 6 bases between them.